A selection of T cell receptor beta chains follows, all from one sample in a study of T cell responses to AZD1222 COVID-19 vaccine. TCRdb's copy holds only in-frame clones and misses some; the assay was immunoSEQ multiplex PCR. Of about 150,000 clones listed, 88% were seen once; the top ten hold 2.2%. The material sequenced was peripheral blood, taken on day 0 of AZD1222 vaccination. The receptors shown here come from an adult in good health. The CDR3 runs from the conserved cysteine through the conserved F or W. D genes are given only for firm matches. Size is stated for part of the rows, as once, few or many counts, or as a class when the clone is expanded.

TRBV7-9,TRBD1,NA,TRBJ2-1,TGTGCCAGCAGCTCGGGACAGGGAGGGACTTTCTCCTACAATGAGCAGTTCTTC,CASSSGQGGTFSYNEQFF
TRBV7-3,NA,NA,TRBJ2-6,TGTGCCAGCAGCCTAGGGGGTTCCGGGGCCAACGTCCTGACTTTC,CASSLGGSGANVLTF
TRBV3-1/TRBV3-2,NA,NA,TRBJ1-1,TGTGCCAGCAGCCAAGATCTGGGGAACACTGAAGCTTTCTTT,CASSQDLGNTEAFF
TRBV9,TRBD1,NA,TRBJ1-4,TGTGCCAGCAGCGTAGAAGGGGGCTCTAATGAAAAACTGTTTTTT,CASSVEGGSNEKLFF
TRBV6-5,TRBD1,NA,TRBJ1-1,TGTGCCAGCAGGATGATCACAGGGGCTGAAGCTTTCTTT,CASRMITGAEAFF
TRBV2,NA,once,TRBJ1-2,TGTGCCAGCAGTGAAAGTAGAGGGAGGGCTAACTATGGCTACACCTTC,CASSESRGRANYGYTF
TRBV25-1,NA,NA,TRBJ1-2,TGTGCCAGCAGTCCGACAGGTATTAACTATGGCTACACCTTC,CASSPTGINYGYTF
TRBV9,NA,NA,TRBJ2-3,TGTGCCAGCAGCGTAGCACCATTCCCTAATTCTGGCACAGATACGCAGTATTTT,CASSVAPFPNSGTDTQYF
TRBV6-5,NA,NA,TRBJ2-4,TGTGCCAGCAGTTATGAGGGGCTGGGAGCCAAAAACATTCAGTACTTC,CASSYEGLGAKNIQYF
TRBV5-1,NA,NA,TRBJ2-5,TGCGCCAGCAGCTTAAGGGGATACGAGACCCAGTACTTC,CASSLRGYETQYF
TRBV11-2,NA,NA,TRBJ2-7,TGTGCCAGCAGCCCAAGAGTTTATGGCTACGAGCAGTACTTC,CASSPRVYGYEQYF
TRBV12-3/TRBV12-4,NA,NA,TRBJ1-2,TGTGCCAGCAGCCTAGATCCTCTCTATGGCTACACCTTC,CASSLDPLYGYTF
TRBV19,NA,once,TRBJ1-5,TGTGCCAGCGGAGTGCGCCAGCCCCAGCATTTT,CASGVRQPQHF
TRBV7-2,NA,NA,TRBJ2-7,TGTGCCAGCAGCTTAAACTCAGCCCCCTACGAGCAGTACTTC,CASSLNSAPYEQYF
TRBV18,NA,NA,TRBJ2-7,TGTGCCAGCTCACCGGGGGCAAATGACGCGTACTTC,CASSPGANDAYF
TRBV19,NA,NA,TRBJ1-4,TGTGCCACACGAAACACACGGCCCGAAAAACTGTTTTTT,CATRNTRPEKLFF
TRBV28,TRBD2,NA,TRBJ2-5,TGTGCCAGCAGAGCAAGCGGGGAAGAGACCCAGTACTTC,CASRASGEETQYF
TRBV5-4,NA,NA,TRBJ1-1,TGTGCCAGCAGCGAAGGGATTGGGAACACTGAAGCTTTCTTT,CASSEGIGNTEAFF
TRBV19,NA,NA,TRBJ1-2,TGTGCCAGTAGTAAGGACCTTAGACAGCTGAATGGCTACACCTTC,CASSKDLRQLNGYTF
TRBV6-2/TRBV6-3,TRBD1,NA,TRBJ1-1,TGTGCCAGCAGTTCCCTCCGGGACAGGGGGCCGACGGGCACTGAAGCTTTCTTT,CASSSLRDRGPTGTEAFF
TRBV19,NA,once,TRBJ2-5,TGTGCCAGTAGTATTGGGACGGGAGAGACCCAGTACTTC,CASSIGTGETQYF
TRBV7-8,NA,NA,TRBJ1-2,TGTGCCAGCAGCCTAGACCCCGGGACGGGAATTAACTATGGCTACACCTTC,CASSLDPGTGINYGYTF
TRBV25-1,TRBD2,NA,TRBJ2-3,TGTGCCAGCAGTCAGGAGCGGGGGCCCACAGATACGCAGTATTTT,CASSQERGPTDTQYF
TRBV20-1,NA,NA,TRBJ2-1,TGCAGTGCTAGTGGCGGAGTGACTCTCAATGAGCAGTTCTTC,CSASGGVTLNEQFF
TRBV11-3,TRBD1,NA,TRBJ1-3,TGTGCCAGCAGCGGACAGGGTGCTGGAAACACCATATATTTT,CASSGQGAGNTIYF
TRBV15,NA,NA,TRBJ2-1,TGTGCCACCAGCAGAGTTCTCTTTGGGGCTAGCAATGAGCAGTTCTTC,CATSRVLFGASNEQFF
TRBV7-2,TRBD1,NA,TRBJ2-3,TGTGCCAGCAGCTCACAGGGGAGCACAGATACGCAGTATTTT,CASSSQGSTDTQYF
TRBV28,NA,NA,TRBJ1-5,TGTGCCAGCAGTTTATCCCTCGACCGGATCAATCAGCCCCAGCATTTT,CASSLSLDRINQPQHF
TRBV6-6,NA,once,TRBJ2-3,TGTGCCAGCAGTGTAGGGGGGGCCCGGGTGGATACGCAGTATTTT,CASSVGGARVDTQYF
TRBV18,TRBD1,once,TRBJ1-5,TGTGCCAGCTCACCAGAGGGGACAGGGAAAGGTAGCAATCAGCCCCAGCATTTT,CASSPEGTGKGSNQPQHF
TRBV7-6,NA,NA,TRBJ2-1,TGTGCCAGCAGCTTAACGGGAGAGGACTACAATGAGCAGTTCTTC,CASSLTGEDYNEQFF
TRBV9,TRBD1,NA,TRBJ1-1,TGTGCCAGCAGCCCTATACAGGGGGCGTGGACTGAAGCTTTCTTT,CASSPIQGAWTEAFF
TRBV27,NA,NA,TRBJ1-1,TGTGCCAGCAGTTCCGACGGACCGAACACTGAAGCTTTCTTT,CASSSDGPNTEAFF
TRBV7-9,TRBD2,NA,TRBJ2-5,TGTGCCAGCAGCTTGAGCGGGAGGGCGGGTGAGACCCAGTACTTC,CASSLSGRAGETQYF
TRBV5-6,NA,few,TRBJ1-6,TGTGCCAGCAGTTCAACTCATTGGAAAAATTCACCCCTCCACTTT,CASSSTHWKNSPLHF
TRBV4-3,NA,NA,TRBJ2-1,TGCGCCAGCAGCCTGGGACTTCGCAATGAGCAGTTCTTC,CASSLGLRNEQFF
TRBV7-8,TRBD1,NA,TRBJ1-3,TGTGCCAGCAGCCCCCGCAGGGGGTACTCTGGAAACACCATATATTTT,CASSPRRGYSGNTIYF
TRBV4-2,NA,NA,TRBJ2-7,TGTGCCAGCAGCCAAGGAGGGGGCGAGCAGTACTTC,CASSQGGGEQYF